One sample yielded the 25 T cell receptor beta chains listed below, sequenced in a study of OX40 agonist ivuxolimab in advanced cancers. Sequencing used immunoSEQ multiplex PCR; TCRdb keeps in-frame clones, though not all of them. The sample includes 80,000 or so clones, 86% seen only once; the top ten take about 8%. The sample consisted of CD4+ or CD8+ T cells sorted from blood, taken in a trial of the OX40 agonist ivuxolimab. These receptors all stem from an adult with an advanced solid tumor such as melanoma, head and neck, liver or kidney cancer.

The chain carries TRBV29-1 and TRBJ1-2; D is unclear. V was clipped by 7 bases and J by 8 bases, with 14 bases between them. This CDR3 spans 11 amino acids. The germline V gene encodes CDR1 SQVTM and CDR2 ANQGSEA. CDR3 sequence: CSGRQSGGYTF. The DNA for the CDR3 is TGCAGCGGCCGCCAGTCCGGGGGCTACACCTTC.

V is TRBV30 and J is TRBJ1-1; TRBD1 agrees at 10 bases. This CDR3 is built from 14 residues. The germline gives CDR1 GTSNPN, CDR2 SVGIG (reference sequence). V dropped 7 bases and J dropped 0; count of bases not matched to a gene: 5. The DNA for the CDR3 is TGTGCCTTGGGACAGGGGAAGATGAACACTGAAGCTTTCTTT. This gives the protein CALGQGKMNTEAFF.

The rearrangement links TRBV9 to TRBJ1-1; D gene unclear. The CDR3 is made up of 14 amino acids. The V end lost 0 bases, the J end lost 3 bases, and 9 bases lay between the germline ends. CDR1 and CDR2 from the germline V gene are SGDLS and YYNGEE. Here the CDR3 reads CASSVGRRDTEAFF. The CDR3 nucleotides read TGTGCCAGCAGCGTAGGTCGGAGGGACACTGAAGCTTTCTTT.

This chain uses TRBV7-2 with TRBJ1-6, with 9 bases lining up with TRBD1. Germline-derived CDR1 and CDR2 are SGHTA and FQGNSA. The junction had 6 bases not matched to a gene; V was cut back by 4 bases and J by 5 bases. This CDR3 contains 16 residues. For the CDR3, the DNA is TGTGCCAGCAGCTCCTCCGGGACAGGGAATAATTCACCCCTCCACTTT. Translation gives CASSSSGTGNNSPLHF. Drawing the rest from reference TRBV7-2 and TRBJ1-6, the complete variable domain is GAGVSQSPSNKVTEKGKDVELRCDPISGHTALYWYRQSLGQGLEFLIYFQGNSAPDKSGLPSDRFSAERTGGSVSTLTIQRTQQEDSAVYLCASSSSGTGNNSPLHFGNGTRLTVT.

The chain is built from TRBV7-8 and TRBJ2-7; TRBD1 matches 9 bases. The junction had 5 bases not matched to a gene; V was cut back by 1 base and J by 4 bases. There are 15 residues in the CDR3. The germline gives CDR1 SGHVS, CDR2 FQNEAQ. CDR3 in amino acids: CASSLVQGARYEQYF. The CDR3 nucleotides read TGTGCCAGCAGCTTAGTACAGGGGGCAAGGTACGAGCAGTACTTC.

The genes are TRBV6-5 and TRBJ2-7, with D perhaps TRBD1 (5 bases). The CDR3 contains 14 residues. Germline V lookup: CDR1 MNHEY, CDR2 SVGAGI. The V end lost 7 bases, the J end lost 3 bases, and 16 bases lay between the germline ends. CDR3: CASNRRDSLYEQYF. The CDR3, as DNA: TGTGCCAGCAACCGCCGAGACAGCCTCTACGAGCAGTACTTC.

V and J are TRBV7-2 and TRBJ2-5, with D perhaps matching TRBD2 (6 bases). The germline V gene encodes CDR1 SGHTA and CDR2 FQGNSA. The V gene lost 5 bases and the J gene lost 2 bases, with 15 bases spanning the gap. There are 15 residues in the CDR3. CDR3: CASSTGLTPQETQYF. The CDR3 region has the DNA TGTGCCAGCAGCACCGGACTAACACCACAAGAGACCCAGTACTTC.

J is TRBJ2-6 and V is TRBV19; tentatively, D is TRBD1 (6 bases). This CDR3 comprises 11 residues. Germline assignment: CDR1 LNHDA and CDR2 SQIVND (reference sequence). V lost 11 bases to trimming and J lost 10 bases, with 12 bases between them. The CDR3 is CASTQGNVLTF. As DNA, the CDR3 is TGTGCCTCCACTCAGGGGAACGTCCTGACTTTC.

This CDR3 reads CASSGGGTSTGELFF. As DNA, the CDR3 is TGTGCCAGCAGCGGAGGGGGGACTTCCACCGGGGAGCTGTTTTTT. The V call is TRBV11-3, the J call TRBJ2-2; D tentatively reads TRBD1 or TRBD2 (6 bases each). The CDR3 spans 15 residues. Germline lookup yields CDR1 SGHNT and CDR2 YENEEA. Trimming took 5 bases from V and 4 from J, leaving 14 bases between them. Full variable domain (remainder filled in from reference TRBV11-3 and TRBJ2-2): EAGVVQSPRYKIIEKKQPVAFWCNPISGHNTLYWYLQNLGQGPELLIRYENEEAVDDSQLPKDRFSAERLKGVDSTLKIQPAELGDSAVYLCASSGGGTSTGELFFGEGSRLTVL.

The V and J genes are TRBV28 and TRBJ1-5; the D gene is possibly TRBD1 (5 bases). The CDR3 runs to 15 residues. Trimming removed 1 base from V and 6 bases from J, with 13 bases in between. Germline lookup yields CDR1 MDHEN and CDR2 SYDVKM. CDR3 amino acids: CASSLYSGGTQPQHF. The CDR3 nucleotides read TGTGCCAGCAGTTTATACTCCGGAGGGACTCAGCCCCAGCATTTT.

This clone was recorded once. V usage is TRBV11-2 and J usage is TRBJ2-1; D gene ambiguous. CDR3 size: 11 residues. Germline assignment: CDR1 SGHAT and CDR2 FQNNGV. The V and J ends lost 5 bases and 8 bases respectively, with 7 bases between them. CDR3 sequence reads: CASSREHEQFF. The CDR3 DNA sequence: TGTGCCAGCAGCCGCGAGCATGAGCAGTTCTTC. The variable domain in full, with the rest retrieved from reference TRBV11-2 and TRBJ2-1, is EAGVAQSPRYKIIEKRQSVAFWCNPISGHATLYWYQQILGQGPKLLIQFQNNGVVDDSQLPKDRFSAERLKGVDSTLKIQPAKLEDSAVYLCASSREHEQFFGPGTRLTVL.

V and J are TRBV6-5 and TRBJ1-3; D not certain. This CDR3 region has 14 residues. The germline CDR1 and CDR2 sequences are MNHEY and SVGAGI. V dropped 2 bases and J dropped 2 bases, with 7 bases sitting between them. CDR3 sequence (DNA): TGTGCCAGCAGTTACGGGTCGGCTGGAAACACCATATATTTT. It is translated as CASSYGSAGNTIYF.

The chain carries TRBV29-1 and TRBJ2-4; tentatively, D is TRBD1 (6 bases). V lost 6 bases and J lost 9, with 18 bases in between. The CDR3 loop spans 13 amino acids. The germline CDR1 and CDR2 sequences are SQVTM and ANQGSEA. CDR3: CSVENRVGSIQYF. The CDR3 coding sequence is TGCAGCGTCGAAAACAGGGTTGGGAGCATTCAGTACTTC.

This rearrangement joins TRBV4-1 to TRBJ2-1, with 9 bases matching TRBD2. The CDR3 totals 18 residues. J was trimmed by 8 bases and V by 2 bases; bases with no gene match: 16. The germline gives CDR1 MGHRA, CDR2 YSYEKL. The CDR3, as DNA: TGCGCCAGCAGCCAACGCGGCGTTGGGCTAGCGGGACTAGATGAGCAGTTCTTC. Translation gives CASSQRGVGLAGLDEQFF.

The chain carries TRBV9 and TRBJ2-2, with TRBD2 matching 11 bases. CDR1 is SGDLS and CDR2 is YYNGEE in the germline V gene. This CDR3 has 18 residues. V gave up 0 bases and J gave up 0 bases; unmatched junction bases: 4. CDR3 nucleotides: TGTGCCAGCAGCGTAGCAGGTAGCGGGGGGGCGAACACCGGGGAGCTGTTTTTT. Its translation is CASSVAGSGGANTGELFF.

In its sample, this clone was seen a few times. The chain has TRBV18 and TRBJ1-1; D perhaps matches TRBD1 (6 bases). Germline V gene data show CDR1 as KGHSH and CDR2 as LQKENI. The CDR3 is made up of 14 amino acids. Trimming cost V 2 bases and J 2 bases, with 9 bases left between them. The CDR3 region has the DNA TGTGCCAGCTCACCAACGGACAGTAACACTGAAGCTTTCTTT. Protein: CASSPTDSNTEAFF.

The chain uses TRBV5-1 and TRBJ2-1; D uncertain. Germline V gives CDR1 SGHRS, CDR2 YFSETQ. The length of the CDR3 is 13 residues. Trimming pared 2 bases from V and 6 bases from J, leaving 9 bases between. CDR3 sequence reads: CASSFGLINEQFF. In DNA, the CDR3 is TGCGCCAGCAGCTTCGGATTGATCAATGAGCAGTTCTTC.

This clone was detected a few times. The V and J genes are TRBV7-8 and TRBJ2-1, with D possibly TRBD2 on 5 matching bases. Germline values: CDR1 SGHVS, CDR2 FQNEAQ. V was pared by 4 bases and J by 6 bases, with 10 bases between. This CDR3 comprises 13 residues. This chain's CDR3 is CASSSDSGNEQFF. The DNA for the CDR3 is TGTGCCAGCAGCTCGGACTCTGGCAATGAGCAGTTCTTC.

The rearrangement uses TRBV5-1 and TRBJ2-5, with a tentative D call TRBD1 (5 bases). The CDR3 has 12 residues. The V gene lost 5 bases and the J gene lost 4 bases, with 9 bases spanning the gap. Germline loops: CDR1 SGHRS, CDR2 YFSETQ. The CDR3 DNA follows: TGCGCCAGCAGTATGGGGCCAGAGACCCAGTACTTC. This codes for CASSMGPETQYF. Looking up the rest from reference TRBV5-1 and TRBJ2-5 gives the full variable domain: KAGVTQTPRYLIKTRGQQVTLSCSPISGHRSVSWYQQTPGQGLQFLFEYFSETQRNKGNFPGRFSGRQFSNSRSEMNVSTLELGDSALYLCASSMGPETQYFGPGTRLLVL.

The genes are TRBV11-2 and TRBJ2-1; 9 bases agree with TRBD1. CDR3 length: 15 residues. Germline V lookup: CDR1 SGHAT, CDR2 FQNNGV. V shed 4 bases, J shed 9 bases, and the junction held 10 bases outside the gene matches. CDR3 sequence reads: CASSSIQGAHLEQFF. Here the CDR3 DNA reads TGTGCCAGCAGCTCCATACAGGGGGCGCATCTTGAGCAGTTCTTC. The full variable domain, in which reference TRBV11-2 and TRBJ2-1 provide the parts outside the CDR3, is EAGVAQSPRYKIIEKRQSVAFWCNPISGHATLYWYQQILGQGPKLLIQFQNNGVVDDSQLPKDRFSAERLKGVDSTLKIQPAKLEDSAVYLCASSSIQGAHLEQFFGPGTRLTVL.

The rearrangement joins TRBV6-6 to TRBJ1-2, with D uncertain. V was cut by 4 bases and J by 7 bases, with 7 bases left in between. The CDR3 covers 11 residues. The germline V gene encodes CDR1 MNHNY and CDR2 SVGAGI (reference sequence). CDR3 residues: CASSFRSGYTF. CDR3 DNA sequence: TGTGCCAGCAGTTTCAGGAGTGGCTACACCTTC.

The gene calls are TRBV2 and TRBJ2-1; maybe TRBD2 (6 bases). The germline CDR1 and CDR2 sequences are SNHLY and FYNNEI. The ends were cut back, 4 bases at V and 4 bases at J, with 26 bases in the middle. This CDR3 spans 19 amino acids. The CDR3 is CASSGRNLGTRGSYNEQFF. CDR3 coding DNA: TGTGCCAGCAGTGGGAGAAACCTAGGCACACGGGGGAGTTACAATGAGCAGTTCTTC.

CDR3 region: CASSQQGSSGNTIYF. The DNA for the CDR3 is TGTGCCAGTAGCCAACAGGGATCCTCTGGAAACACCATATATTTT. V and J are TRBV19 and TRBJ1-3; a weak D match, TRBD1 (6 bases). The CDR3 is made up of 15 amino acids. V gave up 6 bases and J gave up 0 bases, with 12 bases separating them. CDR1 and CDR2 from the germline V gene are LNHDA and SQIVND (reference sequence). The whole variable domain, remainder taken from reference TRBV19 and TRBJ1-3, is DGGITQSPKYLFRKEGQNVTLSCEQNLNHDAMYWYRQDPGQGLRLIYYSQIVNDFQKGDIAEGYSVSREKKESFPLTVTSAQKNPTAFYLCASSQQGSSGNTIYFGEGSWLTVV.

The rearrangement uses TRBV30 and TRBJ2-1; D is ambiguous. Germline CDR1 is GTSNPN and CDR2 is SVGIG (reference sequence). V lost 4 bases to trimming and J lost 10 bases, with 11 bases between them. This CDR3 contains 11 residues. CDR3 protein: CAWTLQWEQFF. The CDR3 bases are TGTGCCTGGACCCTACAGTGGGAGCAGTTCTTC. Full variable domain (rest looked up from reference TRBV30 and TRBJ2-1): SQTIHQWPATLVQPVGSPLSLECTVEGTSNPNLYWYRQAAGRGLQLLFYSVGIGQISSEVPQNLSASRPQDRQFILSSKKLLLSDSGFYLCAWTLQWEQFFGPGTRLTVL.

This clone showed up just a few times. The rearrangement links TRBV10-2 to TRBJ2-3, with D possibly being TRBD2 (6 bases). The germline CDR1 and CDR2 sequences are WSHSY and SAAADI. The CDR3 has 15 residues. V lost 4 bases and J 2 bases, leaving 13 bases between the germline ends. In DNA form, the CDR3 reads TGCGCCAGCAGTGTAGGTAGGGACTTCACAGATACGCAGTATTTT. Amino acid sequence: CASSVGRDFTDTQYF.